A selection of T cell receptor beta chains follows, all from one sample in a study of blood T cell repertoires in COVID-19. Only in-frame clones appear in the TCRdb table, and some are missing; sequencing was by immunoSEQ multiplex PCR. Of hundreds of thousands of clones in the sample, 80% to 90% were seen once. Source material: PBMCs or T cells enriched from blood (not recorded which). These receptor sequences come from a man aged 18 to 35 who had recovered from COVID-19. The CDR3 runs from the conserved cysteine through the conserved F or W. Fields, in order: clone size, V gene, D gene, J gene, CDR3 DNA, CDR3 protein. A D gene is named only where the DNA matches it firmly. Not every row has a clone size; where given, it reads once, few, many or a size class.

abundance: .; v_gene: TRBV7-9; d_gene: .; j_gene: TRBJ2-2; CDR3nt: TGTGCCAGCAGCTACAGGGTGGCCGGGGAGCTGTTTTTT; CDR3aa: CASSYRVAGELFF
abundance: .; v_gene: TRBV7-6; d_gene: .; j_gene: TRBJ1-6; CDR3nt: TGTGCCAGCAGCGAAAGGGGAGGATCACCCCTCCACTTT; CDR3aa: CASSERGGSPLHF
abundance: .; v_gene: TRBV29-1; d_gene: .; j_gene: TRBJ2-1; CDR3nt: TGCAGCTTTTCTAGCGGGACAGGCGGGTACAATGAGCAGTTCTTC; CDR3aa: CSFSSGTGGYNEQFF
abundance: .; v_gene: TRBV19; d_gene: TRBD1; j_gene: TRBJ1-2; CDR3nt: TGTGCCAGTAGCCTTGGACAGGGGCCCTATGGCTACACCTTC; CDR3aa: CASSLGQGPYGYTF
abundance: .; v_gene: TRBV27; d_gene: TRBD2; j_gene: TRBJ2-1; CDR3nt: TGTGCCAGCAGTTTATCTATTAGCGGGAGACTCAATGAGCAGTTCTTC; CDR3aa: CASSLSISGRLNEQFF
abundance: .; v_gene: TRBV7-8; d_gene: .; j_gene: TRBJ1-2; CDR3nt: TGTGCCAGCAGCTTAGCGACTAGTACACCTGCTGGCTACACCTTC; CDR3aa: CASSLATSTPAGYTF
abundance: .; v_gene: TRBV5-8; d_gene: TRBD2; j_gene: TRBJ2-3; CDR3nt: TGTGCCAGCAGCTACAGCGGGAGTACAGATACGCAGTATTTT; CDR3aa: CASSYSGSTDTQYF
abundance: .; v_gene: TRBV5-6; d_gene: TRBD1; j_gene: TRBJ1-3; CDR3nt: TGTGCCAGCAGCTTTTCCGGGACAGGAGGAAACACCATATATTTT; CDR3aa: CASSFSGTGGNTIYF
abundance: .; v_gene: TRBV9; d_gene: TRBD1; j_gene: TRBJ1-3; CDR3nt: TGTGCCAGCAGCGTCAGGGGGGATAACCTCTCTGGAAACACCATATATTTT; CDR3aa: CASSVRGDNLSGNTIYF
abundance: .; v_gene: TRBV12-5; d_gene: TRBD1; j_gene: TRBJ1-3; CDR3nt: TGTGCTAGTGGTTTGGCGGGACAGACGTCTGGAAACACCATATATTTT; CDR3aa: CASGLAGQTSGNTIYF
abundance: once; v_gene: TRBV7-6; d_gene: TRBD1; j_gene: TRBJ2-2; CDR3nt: TGTGCCAGCGAGGGGGCCACCGGGGAGCTGTTTTTT; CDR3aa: CASEGATGELFF
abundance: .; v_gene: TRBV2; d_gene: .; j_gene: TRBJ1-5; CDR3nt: TGTGCCAGTTACAGGGATTTTGGGAATCAGCCCCAGCATTTT; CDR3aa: CASYRDFGNQPQHF
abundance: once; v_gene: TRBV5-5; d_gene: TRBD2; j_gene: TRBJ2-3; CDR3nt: TGTGCCAGCAGCTTTATAGCGGGAGGCCTCACAGATACGCAGTATTTT; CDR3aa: CASSFIAGGLTDTQYF
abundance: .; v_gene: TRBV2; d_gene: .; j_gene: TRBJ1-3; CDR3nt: TGTGCCAGCAGTTTCTCGCGGGACCGAACTTACTCTGGAAACACCATATATTTT; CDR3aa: CASSFSRDRTYSGNTIYF
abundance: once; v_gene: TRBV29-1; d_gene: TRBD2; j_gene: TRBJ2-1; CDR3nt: TGCAGCGTTAGCGGGAGGGGATTTGACAATGAGCAGTTCTTC; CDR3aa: CSVSGRGFDNEQFF
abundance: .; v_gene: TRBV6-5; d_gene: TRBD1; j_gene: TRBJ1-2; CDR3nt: TGTGCCAGCGGACAGGGAATCTATGGCTACACCTTC; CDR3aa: CASGQGIYGYTF
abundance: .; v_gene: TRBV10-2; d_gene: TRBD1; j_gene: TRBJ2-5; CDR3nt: TGCGCCAGTCTGGACAGGCCCTACCAAGAGACCCAGTACTTC; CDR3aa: CASLDRPYQETQYF
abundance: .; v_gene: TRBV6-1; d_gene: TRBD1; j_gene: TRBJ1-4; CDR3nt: TGTGCCAGCAGTGAAAGGGGGCGTAATGAAAAACTGTTTTTT; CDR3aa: CASSERGRNEKLFF
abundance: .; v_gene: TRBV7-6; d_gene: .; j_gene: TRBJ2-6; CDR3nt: TGTGCCAGCAGCCCAGGTTCCGGGGCCAACGTCCTGACTTTC; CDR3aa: CASSPGSGANVLTF
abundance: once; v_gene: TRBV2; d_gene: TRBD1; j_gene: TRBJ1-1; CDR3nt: TGTGCCAGCAAAAAACAGGGGGAAGCTGAAGCTTTCTTT; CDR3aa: CASKKQGEAEAFF
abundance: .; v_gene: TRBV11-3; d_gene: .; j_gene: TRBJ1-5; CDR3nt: TGTGCCAGCAGCTTAGTGGTTTACAGGGTCGGCAATCAGCCCCAGCATTTT; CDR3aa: CASSLVVYRVGNQPQHF
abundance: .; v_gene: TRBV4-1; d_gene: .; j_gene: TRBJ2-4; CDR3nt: TGCGCCAGCAGTTCTTGGACAGCGTCGGACCTAGCCAAAAACATTCAGTACTTC; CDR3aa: CASSSWTASDLAKNIQYF
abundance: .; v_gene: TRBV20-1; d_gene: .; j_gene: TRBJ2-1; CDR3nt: TGCAGTGCTAGTGGAGGGAGCTACAATGAGCAGTTCTTC; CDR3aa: CSASGGSYNEQFF
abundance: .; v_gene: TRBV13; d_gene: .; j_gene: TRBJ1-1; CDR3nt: TGTGCCAGCAGCCTCGGACAGACGAACACTGAAGCTTTCTTT; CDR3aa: CASSLGQTNTEAFF
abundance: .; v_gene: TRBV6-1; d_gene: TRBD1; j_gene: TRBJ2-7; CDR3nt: TGTGCCAGCAGTGAGCCCGGGACAGGGACCTACGAGCAGTACTTC; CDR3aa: CASSEPGTGTYEQYF
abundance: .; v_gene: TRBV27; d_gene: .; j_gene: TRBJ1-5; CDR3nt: TGTGCCAGCAGTGCTACAGGTTATCAGCCCCAGCATTTT; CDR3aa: CASSATGYQPQHF
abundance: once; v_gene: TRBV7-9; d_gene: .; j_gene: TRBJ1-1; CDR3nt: TGTGCCAGCAGCTCAAGGGCGGGGAACACTGAAGCTTTCTTT; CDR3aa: CASSSRAGNTEAFF
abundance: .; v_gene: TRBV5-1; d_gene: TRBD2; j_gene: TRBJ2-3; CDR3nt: TGCGCCAGCAGCTTGGAACTAGCGGGGGGCACAGATACGCAGTATTTT; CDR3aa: CASSLELAGGTDTQYF
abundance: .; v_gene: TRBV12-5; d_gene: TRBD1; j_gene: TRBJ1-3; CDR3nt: TGTGCTAGTGGTTTAGGCGACAGGGCCTCTGGAAACACCATATATTTT; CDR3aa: CASGLGDRASGNTIYF
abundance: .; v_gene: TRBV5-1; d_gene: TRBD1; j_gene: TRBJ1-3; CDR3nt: TGCGCCAGCAGCAACACAGGGGGATCTGGAAACACCATATATTTT; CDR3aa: CASSNTGGSGNTIYF
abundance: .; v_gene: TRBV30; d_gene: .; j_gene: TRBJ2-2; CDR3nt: TGTGCCTGGGAAGGATCGGTGGGAGGGAACACCGGGGAGCTGTTTTTT; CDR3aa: CAWEGSVGGNTGELFF
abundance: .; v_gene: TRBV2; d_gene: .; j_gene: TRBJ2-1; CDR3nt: TGTGCCAGCAATACCTTTCGGGGAGAGGAGCAGTTCTTC; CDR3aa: CASNTFRGEEQFF
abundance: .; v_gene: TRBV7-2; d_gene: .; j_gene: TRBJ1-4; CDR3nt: TGTGCCAGCAGCCCGCAGCGGGCAACTAATGAAAAACTGTTTTTT; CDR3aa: CASSPQRATNEKLFF
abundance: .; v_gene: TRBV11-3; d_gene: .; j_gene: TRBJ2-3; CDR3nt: TGTGCCAGCAGCCCCCGCGGTGATACGCAGTATTTT; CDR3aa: CASSPRGDTQYF
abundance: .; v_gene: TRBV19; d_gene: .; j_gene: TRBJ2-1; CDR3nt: TGTGCCAGTAGTGAGGGGGGGGCCTACAATGAGCAGTTCTTC; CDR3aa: CASSEGGAYNEQFF
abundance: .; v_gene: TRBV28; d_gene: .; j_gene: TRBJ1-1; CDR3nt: TGTGCCAGCAGCTCTACCCGGGACACTGAAGCTTTCTTT; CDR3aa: CASSSTRDTEAFF
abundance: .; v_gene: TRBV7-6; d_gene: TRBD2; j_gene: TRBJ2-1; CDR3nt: TGTGCCAGCAGCTTATTCGCCGGGACTAGCGGAAGTAATGAGCAGTTCTTC; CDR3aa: CASSLFAGTSGSNEQFF
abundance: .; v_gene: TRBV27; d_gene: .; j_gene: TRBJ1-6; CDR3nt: TGTGCCAGCAGTTTATCGGGGGGTAATAATTCACCCCTCCACTTT; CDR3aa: CASSLSGGNNSPLHF
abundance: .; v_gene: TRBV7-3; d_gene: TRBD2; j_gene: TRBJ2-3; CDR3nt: TGTGCCAGCCAACTAGCGGGAACAGATACGCAGTATTTT; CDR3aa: CASQLAGTDTQYF
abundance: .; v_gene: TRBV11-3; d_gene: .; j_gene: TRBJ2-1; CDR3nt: TGTGCCAGCAGCTTCGGAGGGAGGTACAATGAGCAGTTCTTC; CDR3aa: CASSFGGRYNEQFF
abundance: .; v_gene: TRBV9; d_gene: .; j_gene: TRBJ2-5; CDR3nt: TGTGCCAGCAGCGTAGGAGAGCCGGGAAGAGGAGAGACCCAGTACTTC; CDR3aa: CASSVGEPGRGETQYF
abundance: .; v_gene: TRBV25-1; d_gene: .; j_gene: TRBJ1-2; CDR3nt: TGTGCCAGCAGTGAAAAGGGAGCGGGTGGCTACACCTTC; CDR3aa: CASSEKGAGGYTF
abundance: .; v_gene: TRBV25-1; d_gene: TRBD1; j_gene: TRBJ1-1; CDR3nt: TGTGCCAGCAGAACCGGGACAGTGAACACTGAAGCTTTCTTT; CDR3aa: CASRTGTVNTEAFF
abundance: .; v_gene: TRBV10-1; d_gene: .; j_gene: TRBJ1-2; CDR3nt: TGCGCCAGCAGTGAGTCCAACTACTATGGCTACACCTTC; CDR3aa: CASSESNYYGYTF
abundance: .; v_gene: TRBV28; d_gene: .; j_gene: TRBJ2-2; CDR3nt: TGTGCCAGCAGTTTCGACAGTGCCTTGGGGTTTTGGACCGGGGAGCTGTTTTTT; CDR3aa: CASSFDSALGFWTGELFF
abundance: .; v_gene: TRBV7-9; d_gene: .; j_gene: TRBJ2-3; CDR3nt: TGTGCCAGCAGCTTTGACGGGGCAGATACGCAGTATTTT; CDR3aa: CASSFDGADTQYF
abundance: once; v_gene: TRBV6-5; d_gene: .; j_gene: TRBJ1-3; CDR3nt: TGTGCCAGCAGTTCATTGGGGGCTTACTCTGGAAACACCATATATTTT; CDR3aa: CASSSLGAYSGNTIYF
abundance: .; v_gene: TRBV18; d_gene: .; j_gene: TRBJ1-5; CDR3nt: TGTGCCAGCTCACCAACGAGCGTTCAGCCCCAGCATTTT; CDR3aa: CASSPTSVQPQHF
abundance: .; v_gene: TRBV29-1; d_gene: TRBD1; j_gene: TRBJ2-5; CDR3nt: TGCAGCTCATGCCGGGACAGGGAAGGTCCCCAGTACTTC; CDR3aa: CSSCRDREGPQYF
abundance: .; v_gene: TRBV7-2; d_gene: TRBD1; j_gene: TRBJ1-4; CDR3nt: TGTGCCAGCAGCCTACAGGGGGCGCTGAATGAAAAACTGTTTTTT; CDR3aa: CASSLQGALNEKLFF
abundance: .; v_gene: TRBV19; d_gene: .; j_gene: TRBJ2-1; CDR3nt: TGTGCCAGTGGCGAAGACAGATACAATGAGCAGTTCTTC; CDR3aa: CASGEDRYNEQFF
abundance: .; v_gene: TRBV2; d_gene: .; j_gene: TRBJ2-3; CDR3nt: TGTGCCAGCAGCCGGGACAAATCTTCAGATACGCAGTATTTT; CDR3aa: CASSRDKSSDTQYF
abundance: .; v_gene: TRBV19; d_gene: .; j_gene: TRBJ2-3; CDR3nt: TGTGCCAGTAGTATTAGCGAAGGCACAGATACGCAGTATTTT; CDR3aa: CASSISEGTDTQYF
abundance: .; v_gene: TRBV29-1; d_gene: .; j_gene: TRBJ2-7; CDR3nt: TGCAGCGTCGGGACACCCCAAGTGGGGGAGCAGTACTTC; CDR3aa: CSVGTPQVGEQYF
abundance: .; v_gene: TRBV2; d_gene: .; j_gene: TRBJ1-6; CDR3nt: TGTGCCAGCAGTGACAGCTCCTATAATTCACCCCTCCACTTT; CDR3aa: CASSDSSYNSPLHF